This T cell receptor (beta chain) was retrieved from a study of cytomegalovirus exposure and HLA in healthy donors. Findings and limits, study-wide: Researchers catalogued approximately 170 TCR beta chains as cytomegalovirus-associated.

The PCR made use of 60 Vbeta and 13 Jbeta primers. Clones were sequenced by immunoSEQ multiplex PCR, and TCRdb holds only the in-frame ones, with some missing. The table lists 100,000 to 150,000 clones, about 82% of them singletons, with about 1% in the top ten. As for this clone: The antigen remains unidentified. Within the sample, other DNA sequences also encode this same CDR3.

The V end lost 0 bases, the J end lost 3 bases, and 7 bases lay between the germline ends. This CDR3 is built from 13 residues. Germline V gives CDR1 SGDLS, CDR2 YYNGEE. This clonotype was obtained from a boy aged 5-17 years in good health and CMV-seronegative. Sequenced sample: PBMCs. The gene calls are TRBV9 and TRBJ2-7; possible D gene TRBD2, 6 bases. The CDR3, as DNA: TGTGCCAGCAGCGTAGGACTAGACTACGAGCAGTACTTC. As protein: CASSVGLDYEQYF.